This T cell receptor beta chain was sequenced for a study of T and B cells in COVID-19 patients. Whole-study context: Of around 21 active-infection patients, more than nine were critically ill with mechanical ventilation or extracorporeal membrane oxygenation.

TRB rearrangements were amplified by multiplex PCR with BIOMED2 TRB-A/B primers. TCRdb itself ran the multiplex PCR reads through MiXCR, one entry per CDR3 protein. The data hold some 14,000 distinct CDR3 sequences, with under 30% observed a single time. This clonotype has at least ten counts. Its antigen is as yet unknown. The study's findings and limits: At recovery TRB diversity and richness exceeded healthy donors, after highly clonal active COVID-19 repertoires.

Each TRB amplification used about 250-550 ng of genomic DNA from blood. V shed 4 bases and J 3 bases; nucleotides not matched to a gene: 3. CDR1 is MNHNS and CDR2 is SASEGT in the germline V gene. The CDR3 consists of 14 residues. This sequence joins TRBV6-1 and TRBJ1-5, with 7 positions matching TRBD1. The sequence was collected from a human donor who had recovered from COVID-19. The sequenced sample consisted of blood. The CDR3 is CASSAGQPNQPQHF. The CDR3 bases are TGTGCCAGCAGTGCGGGACAGCCCAATCAGCCCCAGCATTTT.